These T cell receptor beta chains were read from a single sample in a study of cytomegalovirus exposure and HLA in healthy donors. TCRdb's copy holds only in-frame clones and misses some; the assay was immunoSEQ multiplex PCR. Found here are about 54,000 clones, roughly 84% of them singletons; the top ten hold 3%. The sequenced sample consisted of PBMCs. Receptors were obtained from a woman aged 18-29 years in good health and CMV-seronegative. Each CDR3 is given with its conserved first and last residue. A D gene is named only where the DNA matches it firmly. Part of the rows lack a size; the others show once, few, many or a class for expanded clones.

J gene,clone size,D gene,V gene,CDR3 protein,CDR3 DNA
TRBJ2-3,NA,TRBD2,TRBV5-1,CASSSVPGLAGVDTQYF,TGCGCCAGCAGCTCCGTGCCCGGACTAGCGGGAGTGGATACGCAGTATTTT
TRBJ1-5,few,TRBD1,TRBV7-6,CASSLGQGDGQPQHF,TGTGCCAGCAGCCTCGGACAGGGTGATGGTCAGCCCCAGCATTTT
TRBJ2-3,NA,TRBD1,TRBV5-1,CASSLKQGSGTDTQYF,TGCGCCAGCAGCCTCAAACAGGGGTCCGGCACAGATACGCAGTATTTT
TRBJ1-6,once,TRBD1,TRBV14,CASSHLAGTGHPPLHF,TGTGCCAGCAGCCACCTCGCCGGGACAGGGCATCCACCCCTCCACTTT
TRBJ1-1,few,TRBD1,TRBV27,CASSFHGQGNTEAFF,TGTGCCAGCAGTTTCCACGGACAGGGGAACACTGAAGCTTTCTTT
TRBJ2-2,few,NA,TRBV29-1,CSVQGYEAGELFF,TGCAGCGTTCAAGGGTATGAGGCCGGGGAGCTGTTTTTT
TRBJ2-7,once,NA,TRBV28,CASSSPRYEQYF,TGTGCCAGCAGTTCCCCCCGCTACGAGCAGTACTTC
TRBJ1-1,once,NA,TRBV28,CASRDTPMNTEAFF,TGTGCCAGTAGAGACACCCCTATGAACACTGAAGCTTTCTTT
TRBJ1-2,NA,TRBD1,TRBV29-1,CSVPTGTGDHGYTF,TGCAGCGTTCCCACCGGGACAGGGGATCATGGCTACACCTTC
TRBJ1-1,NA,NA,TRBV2,CASGSGATEAFF,TGTGCCAGCGGGTCAGGGGCCACTGAAGCTTTCTTT
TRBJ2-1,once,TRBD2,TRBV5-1,CASSTSVGKFNEQFF,TGCGCCAGCAGCACTAGCGTCGGGAAGTTCAATGAGCAGTTCTTC
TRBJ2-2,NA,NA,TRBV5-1,CASRRNAGNTGELFF,TGCGCCAGCAGACGTAATGCCGGGAACACCGGGGAGCTGTTTTTT
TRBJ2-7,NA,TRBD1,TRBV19,CASRARGTGTSYEQYF,TGTGCCAGTAGGGCCCGGGGGACAGGCACCTCCTACGAGCAGTACTTC
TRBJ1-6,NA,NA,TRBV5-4,CASSRGYNSPLHF,TGTGCCAGCAGCCGGGGGTATAATTCACCCCTCCACTTT
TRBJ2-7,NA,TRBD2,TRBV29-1,CSVGGLAGIHEQYF,TGCAGCGTTGGCGGACTAGCGGGCATACACGAGCAGTACTTC
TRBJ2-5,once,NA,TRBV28,CASTSFVRGTQYF,TGTGCCAGCACCTCTTTTGTCCGAGGGACCCAGTACTTC
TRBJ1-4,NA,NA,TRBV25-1,CASSEEAFSEKLFF,TGTGCCAGCAGTGAGGAGGCATTCAGCGAAAAACTGTTTTTT
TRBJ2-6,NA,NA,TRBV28,CASSNQGSGANVLTF,TGTGCCAGCAGTAACCAGGGTTCGGGGGCCAACGTCCTGACTTTC
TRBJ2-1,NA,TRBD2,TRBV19,CASRTGTSGRDEQFF,TGTGCCAGTAGAACTGGGACTAGCGGGCGAGATGAGCAGTTCTTC
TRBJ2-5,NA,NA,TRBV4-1,CASSRLRVGETQYF,TGCGCCAGCAGCCGCCTCAGGGTAGGAGAGACCCAGTACTTC
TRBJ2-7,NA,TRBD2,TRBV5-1,CASSWGPGLAGAEQYF,TGCGCCAGCAGCTGGGGGCCGGGACTAGCGGGAGCCGAGCAGTACTTC
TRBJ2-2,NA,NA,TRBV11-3,CASSSRTLNTGELFF,TGTGCCAGCAGCTCAAGGACTCTTAACACCGGGGAGCTGTTTTTT
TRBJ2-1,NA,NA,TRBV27,CASSPASSYNEQFF,TGTGCCAGCAGTCCGGCTAGTTCATACAATGAGCAGTTCTTC
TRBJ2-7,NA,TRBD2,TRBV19,CASSPSGGPSYEQYF,TGTGCCAGTAGTCCCTCGGGGGGGCCCTCCTACGAGCAGTACTTC
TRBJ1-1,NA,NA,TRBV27,CASSLEGGLNTEAFF,TGTGCCAGCAGTCTAGAGGGAGGCCTGAACACTGAAGCTTTCTTT
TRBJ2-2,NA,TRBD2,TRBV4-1,CASSQEGTSGTTGELFF,TGCGCCAGCAGCCAAGAAGGGACTAGCGGGACCACCGGGGAGCTGTTTTTT
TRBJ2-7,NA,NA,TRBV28,CASSSHRPSSYEQYF,TGTGCCAGCAGTTCGCACAGGCCCTCCTCCTACGAGCAGTACTTC